The clone carrying this T cell receptor beta chain was recorded only once. Original analysis: Amplifying reference gene primers gave estimates of nucleated cell counts. Clones were read by immunoSEQ multiplex PCR, and TCRdb kept only the in-frame ones, dropping some. Clone size and the V and J calls come from that table; the DNA yielded D and trimming. The data show about 190,000 clones, 80% to 85% seen once. This sample is drawn from a study of blood T cell repertoires in COVID-19. Looking at the study overall: Sites across the United States, Italy and Spain contributed samples from acute and convalescent COVID-19. T cells, B-cell-depleted T cells, or PBMCs provided the cDNA or gDNA that served as material.

The junction had 7 bases not matched to a gene; V was cut back by 4 bases and J by 1 base. This CDR3 is built from 17 residues. Looked up from germline, CDR1 is LGHNA and CDR2 is YNFKEQ. This receptor was taken from a middle-aged woman with acute or convalescent COVID-19. What was sequenced was peripheral blood. The chain links TRBV4-2 to TRBJ2-3; TRBD2 matches 11 bases. This CDR3 is CASSPGLAEYGTDTQYF. CDR3 DNA: TGTGCCAGCAGCCCGGGACTAGCGGAGTACGGCACAGATACGCAGTATTTT.